The clone carrying this T cell receptor beta chain showed up just a few times. The antigen remains unidentified. Germline-derived CDR1 and CDR2 are LNHNV and YYDKDF (reference sequence). V lost 1 base, J lost 8 bases, and 9 bases lay in between. CDR3 length: 13 residues. Sequencing was performed with immunoSEQ multiplex PCR; in TCRdb, only in-frame clones are kept and a portion is missing. This sample has about 120,000 clones; roughly nine tenths occur once, and the top ten carry around 4.5%. Separation from the approximately 670-subject first cohort characterized the roughly 130-subject validation cohort, to which the donors belonged. This sample is part of a study of cytomegalovirus exposure and HLA in healthy donors. Study outcomes and limitations: As was reported, the classifier diagnosed cytomegalovirus status with high specificity and sensitivity. Researchers counted 180 or so TCR beta chains as cytomegalovirus-associated.

This receptor was taken from a man younger than 35 in good health and CMV-seropositive. Sequenced sample: PBMCs. This chain connects TRBV15 to TRBJ2-1; possibly TRBD2 for D (5 bases). The CDR3 loop reads CATSRGGSDEQFF. CDR3 sequence (DNA): TGTGCCACCAGCAGAGGAGGGAGTGATGAGCAGTTCTTC.